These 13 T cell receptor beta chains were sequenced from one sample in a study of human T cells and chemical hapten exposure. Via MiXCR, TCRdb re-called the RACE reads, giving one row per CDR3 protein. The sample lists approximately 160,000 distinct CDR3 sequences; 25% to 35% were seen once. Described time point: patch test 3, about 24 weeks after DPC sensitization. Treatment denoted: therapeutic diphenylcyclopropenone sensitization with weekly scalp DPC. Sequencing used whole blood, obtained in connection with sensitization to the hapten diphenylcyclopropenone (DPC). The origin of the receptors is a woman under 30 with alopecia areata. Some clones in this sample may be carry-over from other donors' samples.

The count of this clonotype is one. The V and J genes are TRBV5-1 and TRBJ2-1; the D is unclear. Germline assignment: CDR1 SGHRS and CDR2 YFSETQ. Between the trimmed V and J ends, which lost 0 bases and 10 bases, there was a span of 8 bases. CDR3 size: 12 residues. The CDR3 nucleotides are TGCGCCAGCAGCTTGGCCCTCCCCGAGCAGTTCTTC. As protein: CASSLALPEQFF.

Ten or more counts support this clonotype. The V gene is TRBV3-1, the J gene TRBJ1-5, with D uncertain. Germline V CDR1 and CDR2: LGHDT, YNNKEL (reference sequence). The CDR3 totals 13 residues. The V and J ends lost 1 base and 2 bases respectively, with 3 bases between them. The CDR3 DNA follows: TGTGCCAGCAGCCAAGCCCGCAATCAGCCCCAGCATTTT. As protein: CASSQARNQPQHF.

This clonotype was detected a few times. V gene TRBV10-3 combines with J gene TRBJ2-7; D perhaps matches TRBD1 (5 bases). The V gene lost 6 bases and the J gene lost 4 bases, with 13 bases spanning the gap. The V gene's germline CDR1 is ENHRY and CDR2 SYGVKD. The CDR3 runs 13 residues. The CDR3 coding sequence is TGTGCCATCAGCGACGAAGGGGAATACGAGCAGTACTTC. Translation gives CAISDEGEYEQYF.

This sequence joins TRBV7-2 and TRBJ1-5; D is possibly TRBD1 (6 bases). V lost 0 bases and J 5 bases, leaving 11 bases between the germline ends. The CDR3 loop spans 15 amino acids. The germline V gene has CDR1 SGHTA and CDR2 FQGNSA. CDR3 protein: CASSLAGRGYQPQHF. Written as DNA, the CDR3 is TGTGCCAGCAGCTTAGCTGGCAGGGGATATCAGCCCCAGCATTTT.

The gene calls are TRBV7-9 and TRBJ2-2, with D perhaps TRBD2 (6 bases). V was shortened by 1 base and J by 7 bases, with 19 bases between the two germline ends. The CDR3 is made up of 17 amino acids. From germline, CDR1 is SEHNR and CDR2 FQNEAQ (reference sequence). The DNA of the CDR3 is TGTGCCAGCAGCTTAGGTCCCCTAGCGACACCCGTCGGGGAGCTGTTTTTT. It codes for CASSLGPLATPVGELFF.

The CDR3 DNA sequence: TGTGCCAGCAGCGGTCCTAGGGAGTACGAGCAGTACTTC. It codes for CASSGPREYEQYF. This chain connects TRBV9 to TRBJ2-7; possible D gene TRBD2, 5 bases. With 3 bases removed from V and 4 bases from J, the gap between germline ends came to 11 bases. The germline gives CDR1 SGDLS, CDR2 YYNGEE. There are 13 residues in the CDR3.

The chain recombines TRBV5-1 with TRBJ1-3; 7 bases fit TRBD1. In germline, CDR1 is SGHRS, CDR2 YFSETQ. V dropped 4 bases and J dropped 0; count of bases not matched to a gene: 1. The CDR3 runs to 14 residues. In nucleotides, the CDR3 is TGCGCCAGCAGCAGGGACAGCTCTGGAAACACCATATATTTT. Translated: CASSRDSSGNTIYF.

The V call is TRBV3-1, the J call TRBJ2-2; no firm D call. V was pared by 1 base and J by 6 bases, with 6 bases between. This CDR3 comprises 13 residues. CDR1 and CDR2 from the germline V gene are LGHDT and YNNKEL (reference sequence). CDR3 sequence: CASSQVGSGELFF. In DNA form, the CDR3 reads TGTGCCAGCAGCCAAGTAGGATCCGGGGAGCTGTTTTTT.

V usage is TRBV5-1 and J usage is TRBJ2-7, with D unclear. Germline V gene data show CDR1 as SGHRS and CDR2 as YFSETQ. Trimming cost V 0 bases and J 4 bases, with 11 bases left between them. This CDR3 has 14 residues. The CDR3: CASSLGPDGYEQYF. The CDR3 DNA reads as TGCGCCAGCAGCTTGGGTCCTGACGGGTACGAGCAGTACTTC.

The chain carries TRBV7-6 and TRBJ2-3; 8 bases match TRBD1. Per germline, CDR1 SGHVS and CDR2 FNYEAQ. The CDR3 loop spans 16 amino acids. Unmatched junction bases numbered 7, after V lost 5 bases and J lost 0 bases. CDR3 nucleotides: TGTGCCAGCAGCCCCCGACAGGGGCGCAGCACAGATACGCAGTATTTT. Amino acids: CASSPRQGRSTDTQYF. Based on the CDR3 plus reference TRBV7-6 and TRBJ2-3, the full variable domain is GAGVSQSPRYKVTKRGQDVALRCDPISGHVSLYWYRQALGQGPEFLTYFNYEAQQDKSGLPNDRFSAERPEGSISTLTIQRTEQRDSAMYRCASSPRQGRSTDTQYFGPGTRLTVL.

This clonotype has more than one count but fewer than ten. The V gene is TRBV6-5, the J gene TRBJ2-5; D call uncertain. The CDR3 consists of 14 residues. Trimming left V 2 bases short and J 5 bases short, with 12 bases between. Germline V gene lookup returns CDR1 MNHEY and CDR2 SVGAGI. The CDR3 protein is CASSYAIRPETQYF. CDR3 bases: TGTGCCAGCAGTTACGCGATTCGCCCGGAGACCCAGTACTTC.

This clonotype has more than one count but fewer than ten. CDR3 nucleotides: TGTGCCTGGGGGACTAGCGGGAGTAACGGCGGGGAGCTGTTTTTT. Its protein product is CAWGTSGSNGGELFF. The chain joins TRBV30 to TRBJ2-2, with 14 bases identical to TRBD2. This CDR3 comprises 15 residues. Trimming removed 5 bases from V and 7 bases from J; junction bases left unmatched: 6. The germline V gene encodes CDR1 GTSNPN and CDR2 SVGIG (reference sequence).

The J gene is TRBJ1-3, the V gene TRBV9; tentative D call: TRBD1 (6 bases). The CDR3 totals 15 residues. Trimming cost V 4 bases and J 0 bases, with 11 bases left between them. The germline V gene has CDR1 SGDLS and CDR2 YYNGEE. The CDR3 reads CASSSRDISGNTIYF. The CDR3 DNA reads TGTGCCAGCAGCAGCCGGGACATCTCTGGAAACACCATATATTTT.